These 2 T cell receptor beta chains were sequenced from one sample in a study of blood T cell repertoires in COVID-19. Sequenced by immunoSEQ multiplex PCR; TCRdb stores in-frame clones only, minus some. The sample has around 170,000 clones; less than 90% are singletons. Sequencing used PBMCs or T cells enriched from blood (not recorded which). These receptors came from a woman aged 45-60 years who had recovered from COVID-19.

The rearrangement uses TRBV6-5 and TRBJ1-1; D is unclear. Looked up from germline, CDR1 is MNHEY and CDR2 is SVGAGI. The CDR3 is made up of 13 amino acids. Trimming left V 8 bases short and J 4 bases short, with 14 bases between. The CDR3 sequence: CASLWAPGTEAFF. The CDR3 region has the DNA TGTGCCAGCCTTTGGGCCCCCGGCACTGAAGCTTTCTTT.

The genes are TRBV11-2 and TRBJ2-2; 8 positions match TRBD1. This CDR3 comprises 15 residues. Trimming at V came to 2 bases and at J to 5 bases, leaving 4 bases not matched to a gene. CDR1 and CDR2 from the germline V gene are SGHAT and FQNNGV. The CDR3 protein is CASSLQGARTGELFF. The CDR3 DNA sequence: TGTGCCAGCAGCTTACAGGGGGCAAGGACCGGGGAGCTGTTTTTT.